This entry lists 20 T cell receptor beta chains sequenced from one sample in a study of T cell responses to AZD1222 COVID-19 vaccine. Assay: immunoSEQ multiplex PCR; the TCRdb copy retains only in-frame clones and omits some. The repertoire consists of some 100,000 clones, with 85% to 90% occurring once and the leading ten covering roughly 10%. This sample comprised peripheral blood, obtained on day 0 of AZD1222 vaccination. The source of these receptors is an adult in good health.

The gene calls are TRBV20-1 and TRBJ2-3; D is possibly TRBD2 (5 bases). This CDR3 is 15 amino acids long. Germline V CDR1 and CDR2: DFQATT, SNEGSKA (reference sequence). V gave up 3 bases and J gave up 4 bases, with 17 bases separating them. CDR3 sequence (DNA): TGCAGTGCTAGTTCCTCGTCTAGCTACGCAGATACGCAGTATTTT. Protein product: CSASSSSSYADTQYF.

This sequence joins TRBV5-5 and TRBJ1-2; D gene ambiguous. The CDR3 sequence is 14 residues long. Deletions cut 0 bases from V and 4 bases from J, with 10 bases between. Germline loops: CDR1 SGHKS, CDR2 YYEKEE (reference sequence). The CDR3 region is CASSLAPLSYGYTF. The CDR3 DNA reads TGTGCCAGCAGCTTGGCCCCCTTGAGCTATGGCTACACCTTC.

This CDR3 reads CASSQVGGGPPYEQYF. The CDR3 DNA reads TGTGCCAGCAGCCAAGTCGGCGGGGGCCCCCCCTACGAGCAGTACTTC. The rearrangement joins TRBV3-1 (or the pseudogene TRBV3-2) to TRBJ2-7, with D tentatively TRBD2 (7 bases). The germline CDR1 and CDR2 sequences are LGHDT and YNNKEL (reference sequence). The CDR3 covers 16 residues. V gave up 1 base and J gave up 2 bases, with 15 bases separating them.

The rearrangement joins TRBV7-8 to TRBJ1-4; D is ambiguous. Germline V CDR1 and CDR2: SGHVS, FQNEAQ. The CDR3 loop spans 14 amino acids. Trimming pared 5 bases from V and 2 bases from J, leaving 9 bases between. The CDR3 region has the DNA TGTGCCAGCAGCCCGGGCGGGACTAATGAAAAACTGTTTTTT. Translated, it gives CASSPGGTNEKLFF.

The chain recombines TRBV3-1 (or the pseudogene TRBV3-2) with TRBJ2-3; no clear D gene. CDR3 length: 14 residues. V gave up 0 bases and J gave up 4 bases, with 8 bases separating them. Germline assignment: CDR1 LGHDT and CDR2 YNNKEL (reference sequence). The CDR3, as DNA: TGTGCCAGCAGCCAAGAGGTTAGGGCAGATACGCAGTATTTT. Its protein is CASSQEVRADTQYF.

This chain uses TRBV29-1 with TRBJ1-2, with 8 positions matching TRBD1. The germline V gene encodes CDR1 SQVTM and CDR2 ANQGSEA. V trimming: 5 bases; J trimming: 6 bases; junction bases outside the gene matches: 5. This CDR3 contains 12 residues. The CDR3 coding sequence is TGCAGCGTTAGCACAGGGGGAAATGGCTACACCTTC. Its translation: CSVSTGGNGYTF.

The J gene is TRBJ2-3, the V gene TRBV12-3 or TRBV12-4; D unresolved. The CDR3 length is 12 residues. Trimming removed 5 bases at V and 2 bases at J, with 5 bases between. CDR3 amino acids: CASSKNTDTQYF. The CDR3, as DNA: TGTGCCAGCAGTAAGAACACAGATACGCAGTATTTT.

The chain employs TRBV27 and TRBJ2-7; perhaps TRBD2 as D (7 bases). The CDR3 contains 15 residues. The germline gives CDR1 MNHEY, CDR2 SMNVEV (reference sequence). V was cut by 2 bases and J by 1 base, with 12 bases left in between. This CDR3 reads CASSLQGGDSYEQYF. CDR3 sequence (DNA): TGTGCCAGCAGTTTACAAGGGGGGGATTCCTACGAGCAGTACTTC.

This chain joins TRBV19 and TRBJ1-2; D is unresolved. Per the germline V gene, CDR1 is LNHDA and CDR2 is SQIVND (reference sequence). Trimming stripped 6 bases from V and 8 bases from J, with 13 bases between. CDR3 length: 12 amino acids. The DNA for the CDR3 is TGTGCCAGTAGCGCGCGGGAAGGCGGCTACACCTTC. This codes for CASSAREGGYTF.

The V call is TRBV29-1, the J call TRBJ2-3; 7 bases agree with TRBD1. CDR3 length: 13 amino acids. The V gene's germline CDR1 is SQVTM and CDR2 ANQGSEA. V lost 8 bases, J lost 5 bases, and 10 bases stayed unmatched. The CDR3 DNA reads as TGCAGCACCAGAACAGGGGCCGGAGATACGCAGTATTTT. Protein: CSTRTGAGDTQYF.

In this sample, this clone turned up a few times. The genes are TRBV5-4 and TRBJ2-2; perhaps TRBD1 as D (6 bases). Trimming pared 3 bases from V and 6 bases from J, leaving 21 bases between. The CDR3 is 17 residues long. Germline CDR1 is SGHNT and CDR2 is YYREEE (reference sequence). Written as DNA, the CDR3 is TGTGCCAGCAGCTCAGGAACAGGGATGGGGTTCGCCGGGGAGCTGTTTTTT. Protein sequence: CASSSGTGMGFAGELFF. Drawing the rest from reference TRBV5-4 and TRBJ2-2, the complete variable domain is ETGVTQSPTHLIKTRGQQVTLRCSSQSGHNTVSWYQQALGQGPQFIFQYYREEENGRGNFPPRFSGLQFPNYSSELNVNALELDDSALYLCASSSGTGMGFAGELFFGEGSRLTVL.

CDR3 in DNA: TGCGCCAGCAGCCAGGCTCCCCAGCGGGGGGCCGCAGATACGCAGTATTTT. This encodes CASSQAPQRGAADTQYF. The V gene is TRBV4-1, the J gene TRBJ2-3; the match to TRBD2 covers 9 bases. Germline V CDR1 and CDR2: MGHRA, YSYEKL. With V trimmed by 3 bases and J by 4 bases, 11 bases remained unmatched. The CDR3 has 17 amino acids.

Points on this clone: The junction differs from germline at one of its ends, possibly a read error. The chain recombines TRBV28 with TRBJ1-5, with 7 bases aligning to TRBD1. Germline values: CDR1 MDHEN, CDR2 SYDVKM. There are 13 residues in the CDR3. The CDR3 sequence: CACRGGKGQPQHF. CDR3 DNA: TGTGCCTGCAGGGGGGGGAAGGGTCAGCCCCAGCATTTT.

The chain employs TRBV3-1 (or the pseudogene TRBV3-2) and TRBJ2-3; 7 bases line up with TRBD2. The germline gives CDR1 LGHDT, CDR2 YNNKEL (reference sequence). The CDR3 is 15 residues long. J was trimmed by 4 bases and V by 2 bases; bases with no gene match: 6. CDR3 loop: CASSQQAGRSDTQYF. In DNA, the CDR3 is TGTGCCAGCAGCCAACAAGCGGGAAGGTCAGATACGCAGTATTTT.

This chain joins TRBV7-2 and TRBJ2-1, with D perhaps TRBD2 (6 bases). This CDR3 region has 16 residues. Per the germline V gene, CDR1 is SGHTA and CDR2 is FQGNSA. V lost 6 bases and J 4 bases, leaving 19 bases between the germline ends. This CDR3 is CASRQLPGTPYNEQFF. The CDR3 DNA is TGTGCCAGCAGGCAACTTCCCGGGACTCCTTACAATGAGCAGTTCTTC.

This sequence joins TRBV5-6 and TRBJ1-5; D call uncertain. Germline V lookup: CDR1 SGHDT, CDR2 YYEEEE. Trimming removed 2 bases from V and 1 base from J, with 10 bases in between. This CDR3 comprises 15 residues. The CDR3 region has the DNA TGTGCCAGCAGCTTTGGAGGAGGGAGCAATCAGCCCCAGCATTTT. Translation: CASSFGGGSNQPQHF.

The rearrangement joins TRBV25-1 to TRBJ2-7, with D maybe TRBD2 (5 bases). With 10 bases removed from V and 7 bases from J, the gap between germline ends came to 17 bases. CDR3 length: 12 residues. The germline gives CDR1 MGHDK, CDR2 SYGVNS. CDR3 loop: CATRLRDGEQYF. Here the CDR3 DNA reads TGTGCCACCAGATTGAGGGATGGGGAGCAGTACTTC.

The chain uses TRBV6-5 and TRBJ1-6; D gene ambiguous. Trimming shortened V by 6 bases and J by 5 bases, and 11 bases separated the two germline ends. The CDR3 contains 14 residues. Germline V CDR1 and CDR2: MNHEY, SVGAGI. Written as DNA, the CDR3 is TGTGCCAGCAGCCGGTCAGCTAATAATTCACCCCTCCACTTT. It yields the protein CASSRSANNSPLHF.

This chain links TRBV10-1 with TRBJ2-4, with D possibly called TRBD1 or TRBD2 (5 bases each). This CDR3 comprises 15 residues. In germline, CDR1 is WNHNN, CDR2 SYGVQD (reference sequence). Trimming removed 2 bases at V and 0 bases at J, with 8 bases between. The CDR3 reads CASSEGTIAKNIQYF. CDR3 bases: TGCGCCAGCAGTGAGGGGACGATAGCCAAAAACATTCAGTACTTC.

The V call is TRBV3-1 (or the pseudogene TRBV3-2), the J call TRBJ1-2; no clear D. CDR3 length equals 15 residues. V was shortened by 2 bases and J by 1 base, with 11 bases between the two germline ends. Per the germline V gene, CDR1 is LGHDT and CDR2 is YNNKEL (reference sequence). The CDR3 DNA sequence: TGTGCCAGCAGCCAACAATCCCGGGTTAACTATGGCTACACCTTC. It yields the protein CASSQQSRVNYGYTF.